A single count supports the clone carrying this TCR beta chain. This sample was taken from a study of blood T cell repertoires in COVID-19. The wider study: The United States, Italy and Spain supplied acute and convalescent COVID-19 samples. In each case, the material was cDNA or gDNA derived from T cells, B-cell-depleted T cells, or PBMCs.

Everyone who took part was roughly 18 to 89 years old, and they came from fewer than 25 US areas. Study processing details: Nucleated cell counts were estimated from reference gene primer amplification. This table comes from immunoSEQ multiplex PCR, and its TCRdb copy is limited to in-frame clones, with some not included. Clonal size and the V and J genes are those of that table, whereas D and trimming came from the DNA. The table lists more than 200,000 clones, around 86% of them singletons. V shed 5 bases and J 3 bases; nucleotides not matched to a gene: 5. From germline, CDR1 is SQVTM and CDR2 ANQGSEA. This CDR3 spans 13 amino acids.

This clonotype originated in a woman aged 50 to 65 who had recovered from COVID-19. The sample taken for sequencing was PBMCs or T cells enriched from blood (not recorded which). The chain carries TRBV29-1 and TRBJ2-7; TRBD1 aligns across 9 bases. CDR3 DNA: TGCAGCGTTCCCGGGACAGGGCGCTACGAGCAGTACTTC. Translated: CSVPGTGRYEQYF.